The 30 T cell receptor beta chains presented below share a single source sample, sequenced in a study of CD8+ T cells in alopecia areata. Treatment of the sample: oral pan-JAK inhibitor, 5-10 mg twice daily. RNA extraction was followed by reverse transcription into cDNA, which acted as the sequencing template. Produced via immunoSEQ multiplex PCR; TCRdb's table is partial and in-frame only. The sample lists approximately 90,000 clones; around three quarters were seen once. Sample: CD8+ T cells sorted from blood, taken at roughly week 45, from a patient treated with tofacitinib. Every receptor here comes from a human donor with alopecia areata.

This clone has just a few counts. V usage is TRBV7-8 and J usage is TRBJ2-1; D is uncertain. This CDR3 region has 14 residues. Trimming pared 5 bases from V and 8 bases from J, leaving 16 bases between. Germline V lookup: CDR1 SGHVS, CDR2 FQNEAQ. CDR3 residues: CASSPSGRTDEQFF. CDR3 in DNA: TGTGCCAGCAGCCCCTCCGGACGCACCGATGAGCAGTTCTTC.

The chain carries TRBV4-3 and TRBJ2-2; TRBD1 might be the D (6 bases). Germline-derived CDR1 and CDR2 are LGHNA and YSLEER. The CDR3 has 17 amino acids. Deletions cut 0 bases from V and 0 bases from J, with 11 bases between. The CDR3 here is CASSQEIRGSNTGELFF. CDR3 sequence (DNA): TGCGCCAGCAGCCAAGAAATCAGGGGCTCGAACACCGGGGAGCTGTTTTTT.

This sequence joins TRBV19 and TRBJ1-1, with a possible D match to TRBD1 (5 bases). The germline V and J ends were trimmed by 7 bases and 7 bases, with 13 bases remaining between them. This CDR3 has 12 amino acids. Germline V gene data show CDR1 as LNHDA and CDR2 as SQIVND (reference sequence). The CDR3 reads CASKQGFNEAFF. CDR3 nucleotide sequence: TGTGCCAGTAAGCAGGGATTTAATGAAGCTTTCTTT.

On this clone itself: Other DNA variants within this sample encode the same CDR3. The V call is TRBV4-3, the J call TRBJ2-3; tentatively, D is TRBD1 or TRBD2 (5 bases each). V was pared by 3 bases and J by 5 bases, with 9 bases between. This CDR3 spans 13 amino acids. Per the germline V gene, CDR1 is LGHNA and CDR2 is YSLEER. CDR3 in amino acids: CASSQGVGDTQYF. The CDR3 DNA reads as TGCGCCAGCAGCCAGGGGGTTGGAGATACGCAGTATTTT.

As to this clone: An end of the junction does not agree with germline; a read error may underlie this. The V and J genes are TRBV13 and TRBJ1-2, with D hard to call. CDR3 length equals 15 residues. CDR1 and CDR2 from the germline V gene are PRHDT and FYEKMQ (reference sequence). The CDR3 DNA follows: TGTGCCAGCAGCCAAGTCCAGGCGACTAACTATGGTTACACCTTC. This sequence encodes CASSQVQATNYGYTF.

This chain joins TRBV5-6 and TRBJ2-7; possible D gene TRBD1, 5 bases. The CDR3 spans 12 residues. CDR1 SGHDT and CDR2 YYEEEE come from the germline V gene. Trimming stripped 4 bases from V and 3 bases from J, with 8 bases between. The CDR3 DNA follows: TGTGCCAGCAGCAAAGGGGACTACGAGCAGTACTTC. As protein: CASSKGDYEQYF.

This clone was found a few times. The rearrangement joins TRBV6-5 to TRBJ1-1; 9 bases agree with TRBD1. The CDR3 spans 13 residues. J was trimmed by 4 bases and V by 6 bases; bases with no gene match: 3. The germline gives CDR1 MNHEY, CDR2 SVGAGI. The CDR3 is CASRGQGSTEAFF. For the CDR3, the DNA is TGTGCCAGCAGGGGACAGGGTAGCACTGAAGCTTTCTTT.

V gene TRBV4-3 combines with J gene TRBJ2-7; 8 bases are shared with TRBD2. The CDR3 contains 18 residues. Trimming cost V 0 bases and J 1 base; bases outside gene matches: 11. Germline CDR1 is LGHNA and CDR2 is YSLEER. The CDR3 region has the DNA TGCGCCAGCAGCCAAGATGTCAGCTGGCGGGGGGCTTCCTACGAGCAGTACTTC. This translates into CASSQDVSWRGASYEQYF.

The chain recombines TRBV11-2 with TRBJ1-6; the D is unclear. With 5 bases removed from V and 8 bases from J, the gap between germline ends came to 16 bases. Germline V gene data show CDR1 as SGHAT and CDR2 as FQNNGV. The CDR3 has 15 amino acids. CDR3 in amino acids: CASSGSARYDSPLHF. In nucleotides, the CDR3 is TGTGCCAGCAGCGGGAGCGCGCGTTATGATTCACCCCTCCACTTT.

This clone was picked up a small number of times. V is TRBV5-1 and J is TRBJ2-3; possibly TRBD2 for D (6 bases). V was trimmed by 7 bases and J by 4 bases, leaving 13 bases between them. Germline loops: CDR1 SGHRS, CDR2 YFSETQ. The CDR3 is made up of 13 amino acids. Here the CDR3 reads CASSSSGADTQYF. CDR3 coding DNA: TGCGCCAGCTCCAGCTCGGGGGCAGATACGCAGTATTTT.

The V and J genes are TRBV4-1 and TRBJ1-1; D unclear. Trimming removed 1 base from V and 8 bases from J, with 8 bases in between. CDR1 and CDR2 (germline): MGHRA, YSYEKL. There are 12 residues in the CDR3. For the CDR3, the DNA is TGCGCCAGCAGCCAAGTTGAGAGGGAAGCTTTCTTT. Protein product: CASSQVEREAFF.

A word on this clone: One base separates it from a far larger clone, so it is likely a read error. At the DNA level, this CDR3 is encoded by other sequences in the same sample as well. CDR3 residues: CASSLGAYEQYF. As DNA, the CDR3 is TGTGCCAGCAGCTTAGGGGCGTACGAGCAGTACTTC. The V call is TRBV7-2, the J call TRBJ2-7; no firm D call. V dropped 1 base and J dropped 4 bases, with 5 bases sitting between them. Per germline, CDR1 SGHTA and CDR2 FQGNSA. This CDR3 spans 12 amino acids.

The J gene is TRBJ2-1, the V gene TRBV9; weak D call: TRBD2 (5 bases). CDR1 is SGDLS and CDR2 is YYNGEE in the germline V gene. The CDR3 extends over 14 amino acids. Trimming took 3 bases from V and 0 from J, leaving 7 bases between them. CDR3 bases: TGTGCCAGCAGCGCGAGCGGCTCCTACAATGAGCAGTTCTTC. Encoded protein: CASSASGSYNEQFF.

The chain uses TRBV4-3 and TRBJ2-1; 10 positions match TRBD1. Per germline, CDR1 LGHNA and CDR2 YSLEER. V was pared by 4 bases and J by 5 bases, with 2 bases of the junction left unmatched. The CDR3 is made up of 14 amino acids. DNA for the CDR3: TGCGCCAGCAGCCCCGGGACAGGGGACAATGAGCAGTTCTTC. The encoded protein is CASSPGTGDNEQFF.

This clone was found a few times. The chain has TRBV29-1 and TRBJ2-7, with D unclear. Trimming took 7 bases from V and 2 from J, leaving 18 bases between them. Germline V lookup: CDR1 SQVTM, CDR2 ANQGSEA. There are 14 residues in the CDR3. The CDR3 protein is CSAIQVANPYEQYF. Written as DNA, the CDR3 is TGCAGCGCGATTCAGGTAGCTAATCCCTACGAGCAGTACTTC.

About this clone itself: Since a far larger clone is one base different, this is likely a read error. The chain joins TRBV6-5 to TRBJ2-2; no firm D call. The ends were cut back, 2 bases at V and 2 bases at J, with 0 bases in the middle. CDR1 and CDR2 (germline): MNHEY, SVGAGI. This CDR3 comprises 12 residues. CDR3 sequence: CASSYNTGELFF. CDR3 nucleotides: TGTGCCAGCAGTTACAACACCGGGGAGCTGTTTTTT.

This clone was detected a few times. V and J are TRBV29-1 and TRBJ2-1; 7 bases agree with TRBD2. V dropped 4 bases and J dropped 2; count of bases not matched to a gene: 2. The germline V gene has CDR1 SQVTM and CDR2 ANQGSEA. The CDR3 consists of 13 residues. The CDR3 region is CSVVGGTYNEQFF. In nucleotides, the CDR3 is TGCAGCGTTGTGGGAGGGACCTACAATGAGCAGTTCTTC.

The DNA for the CDR3 is TGTGCCTGGAGTGTGGGGAGCGATGAGCAGTTCTTC. Translating it yields CAWSVGSDEQFF. V and J are TRBV30 and TRBJ2-1; D perhaps matches TRBD2 (5 bases). Germline V lookup: CDR1 GTSNPN, CDR2 SVGIG (reference sequence). The V gene lost 0 bases and the J gene lost 8 bases, with 8 bases spanning the gap. This CDR3 is built from 12 residues.

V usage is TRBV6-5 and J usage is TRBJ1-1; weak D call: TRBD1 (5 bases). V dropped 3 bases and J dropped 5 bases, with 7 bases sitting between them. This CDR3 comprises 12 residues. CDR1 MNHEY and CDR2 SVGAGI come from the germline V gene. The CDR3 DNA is TGTGCCAGCAGTTATGGGGGGACTGAAGCTTTCTTT. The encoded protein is CASSYGGTEAFF.

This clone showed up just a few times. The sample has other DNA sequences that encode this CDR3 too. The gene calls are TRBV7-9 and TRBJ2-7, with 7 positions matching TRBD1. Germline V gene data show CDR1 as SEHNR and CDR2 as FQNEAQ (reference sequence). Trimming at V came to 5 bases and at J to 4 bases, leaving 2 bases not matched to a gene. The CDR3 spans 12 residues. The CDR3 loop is CASSTQGYEQYF. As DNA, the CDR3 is TGTGCCAGCAGCACACAGGGGTACGAGCAGTACTTC.

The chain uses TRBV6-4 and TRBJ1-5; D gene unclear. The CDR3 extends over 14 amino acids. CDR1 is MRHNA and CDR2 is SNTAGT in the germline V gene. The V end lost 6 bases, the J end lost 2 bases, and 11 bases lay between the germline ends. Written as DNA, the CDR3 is TGTGCCAGCAGCGTGGAGGTTGGCAATCAGCCCCAGCATTTT. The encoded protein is CASSVEVGNQPQHF.

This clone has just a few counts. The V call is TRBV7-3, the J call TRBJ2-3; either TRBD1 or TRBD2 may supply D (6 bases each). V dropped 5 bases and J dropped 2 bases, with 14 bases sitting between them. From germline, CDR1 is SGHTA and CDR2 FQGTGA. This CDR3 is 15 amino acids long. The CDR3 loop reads CASSLIRGATDTQYF. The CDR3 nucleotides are TGTGCCAGCAGCCTTATAAGGGGGGCCACAGATACGCAGTATTTT.

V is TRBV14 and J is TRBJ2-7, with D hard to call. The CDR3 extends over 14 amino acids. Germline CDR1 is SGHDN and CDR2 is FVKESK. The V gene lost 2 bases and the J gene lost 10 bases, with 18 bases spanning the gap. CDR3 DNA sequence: TGTGCCAGCAGCCAAAGAGGAATACAGAACTCTCAGTACTTC. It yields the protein CASSQRGIQNSQYF.

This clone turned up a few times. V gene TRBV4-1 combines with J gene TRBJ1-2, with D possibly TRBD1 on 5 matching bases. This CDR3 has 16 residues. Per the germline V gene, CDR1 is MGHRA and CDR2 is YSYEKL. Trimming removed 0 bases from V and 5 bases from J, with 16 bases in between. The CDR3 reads CASSQDPDTRSYGYTF. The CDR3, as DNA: TGCGCCAGCAGCCAAGACCCGGACACTAGATCGTATGGCTACACCTTC.

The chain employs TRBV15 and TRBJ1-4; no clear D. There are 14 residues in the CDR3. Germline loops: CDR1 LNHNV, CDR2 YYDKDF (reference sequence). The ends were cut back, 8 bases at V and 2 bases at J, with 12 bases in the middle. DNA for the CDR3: TGTGCCACCCGTCCCCCCAGCACTAATGAAAAACTGTTTTTT. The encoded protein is CATRPPSTNEKLFF.

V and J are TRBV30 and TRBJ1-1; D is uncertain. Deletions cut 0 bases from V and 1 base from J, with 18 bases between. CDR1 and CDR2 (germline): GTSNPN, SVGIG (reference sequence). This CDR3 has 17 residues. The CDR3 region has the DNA TGTGCCTGGAGTGTCTCTCCTCCTGGCAGGAAGAACACTGAAGCTTTCTTT. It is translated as CAWSVSPPGRKNTEAFF.

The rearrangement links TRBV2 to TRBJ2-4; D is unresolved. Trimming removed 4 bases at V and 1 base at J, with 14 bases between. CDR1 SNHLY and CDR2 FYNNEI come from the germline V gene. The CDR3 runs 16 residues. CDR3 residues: CASSAASGMAKNIQYF. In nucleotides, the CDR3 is TGTGCCAGCAGTGCAGCTTCTGGGATGGCCAAAAACATTCAGTACTTC.

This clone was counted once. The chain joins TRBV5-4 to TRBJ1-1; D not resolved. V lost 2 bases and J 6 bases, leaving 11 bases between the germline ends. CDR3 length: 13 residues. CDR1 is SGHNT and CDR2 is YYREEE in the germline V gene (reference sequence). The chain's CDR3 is CASSFRVGPEAFF. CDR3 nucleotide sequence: TGTGCCAGCAGCTTTAGGGTAGGCCCTGAAGCTTTCTTT.

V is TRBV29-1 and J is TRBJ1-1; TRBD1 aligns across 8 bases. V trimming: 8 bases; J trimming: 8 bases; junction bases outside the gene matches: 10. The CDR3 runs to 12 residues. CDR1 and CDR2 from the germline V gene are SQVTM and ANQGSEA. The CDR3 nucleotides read TGCAGCTCAGGGGGCGCACGGTCCGAAGCTTTCTTT. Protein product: CSSGGARSEAFF. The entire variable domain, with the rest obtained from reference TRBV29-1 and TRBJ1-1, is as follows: SAVISQKPSRDICQRGTSLTIQCQVDSQVTMMFWYRQQPGQSLTLIATANQGSEATYESGFVIDKFPISRPNLTFSTLTVSNMSPEDSSIYLCSSGGARSEAFFGQGTRLTVV.

The CDR3 loop is CASSPRADGLNTEAFF. DNA of the CDR3: TGTGCCAGCAGCCCACGGGCCGACGGACTGAACACTGAAGCTTTCTTT. V usage is TRBV13 and J usage is TRBJ1-1, with no clear D. Germline CDR1 is PRHDT and CDR2 is FYEKMQ (reference sequence). The CDR3 is 16 amino acids. Trimming took 5 bases from V and 0 from J, leaving 16 bases between them.